A selection of T cell receptor beta chains follows, all from one sample in a study of T cells in Graves' hyperthyroidism and ophthalmopathy. TCRdb re-derived calls from the multiplex PCR reads in MiXCR, one entry per CDR3 protein. Among approximately 370,000 distinct CDR3 sequences, about 18% were seen once, and the ten largest hold about a third. The specimen sequenced was blood. The receptors stem from a woman in her thirties with Graves' hyperthyroidism that later progressed to Graves' ophthalmopathy. CDR3s include the opening cysteine and the closing phenylalanine or tryptophan. A D gene is named only where the DNA matches it firmly. Part of the rows lack a size; the others show once, few, many or a class for expanded clones.

TRBV7-2	TRBJ2-1	.	.	15	CASSPHWGLYNEQFF	TGTGCCAGCAGCCCGCATTGGGGCTTATACAATGAGCAGTTCTTC
TRBV2	TRBJ2-1	.	many	14	CASRPGVGYNEQFF	TGTGCCAGCAGGCCAGGGGTGGGCTACAATGAGCAGTTCTTC
TRBV28	TRBJ1-5	.	.	15	CASISRGYSNQPQHF	TGTGCCAGCATTTCCAGGGGCTATAGCAATCAGCCCCAGCATTTT
TRBV18	TRBJ1-5	TRBD1	few	16	CASSPREGTGNQPQHF	TGTGCCAGCTCACCGAGGGAAGGGACAGGTAATCAGCCCCAGCATTTT
TRBV19	TRBJ2-2	.	few	13	CASSPSVTGELFF	TGTGCCAGTAGCCCCTCAGTGACCGGGGAGCTGTTTTTT
TRBV7-9	TRBJ2-1	.	many	13	CASNPTVNNEQFF	TGTGCCAGCAACCCGACTGTGAACAATGAGCAGTTCTTC
TRBV6-1	TRBJ1-4	.	many	13	CASSGQMGEKLFF	TGTGCCAGCAGTGGACAGATGGGTGAAAAACTGTTTTTT
TRBV28	TRBJ2-1	TRBD2	.	15	CASTSSGRGRGEQFF	TGTGCCAGCACCTCGAGCGGGAGGGGAAGGGGTGAGCAGTTCTTC
TRBV3-1	TRBJ2-5	.	.	17	CASSPAPLDLKGETQYF	TGTGCCAGCAGCCCAGCACCACTAGATCTCAAGGGAGAGACCCAGTACTTC
TRBV4-2	TRBJ2-7	TRBD1	few	19	CASSQGGTGIGLPSYEQYF	TGTGCCAGCAGCCAAGGGGGGACAGGGATTGGCTTACCGTCCTACGAGCAGTACTTC
TRBV7-8	TRBJ2-2	TRBD1	once	16	CASSRPGQGQTGELFF	TGTGCCAGCAGCCGGCCGGGACAGGGTCAGACCGGGGAGCTGTTTTTT
TRBV19	TRBJ2-3	.	many	14	CASRTEGRRDTQYF	TGTGCCAGTAGGACAGAGGGGCGACGCGATACGCAGTATTTT
TRBV4-1	TRBJ2-7	TRBD2	.	17	CASSQDLSGSGTYEQYF	TGCGCCAGCAGCCAAGATTTAAGCGGTAGCGGGACCTACGAGCAGTACTTC
TRBV28	TRBJ2-3	.	many	13	CASSLGLGDTQYF	TGTGCCAGCAGTTTGGGGCTAGGAGATACGCAGTATTTT
TRBV6-1	TRBJ1-5	TRBD1	.	14	CASSTGTGKQPQHF	TGTGCCAGCAGTACCGGGACAGGGAAACAGCCCCAGCATTTT
TRBV7-9	TRBJ1-4	.	many	14	CASSPALISKKLFF	TGTGCCAGCAGCCCCGCCCTCATCTCTAAAAAACTGTTTTTT
TRBV18	TRBJ2-6	TRBD1	.	17	CASSHRDRFSGANVLTF	TGTGCCAGCTCACACCGGGACAGGTTCTCTGGGGCCAACGTCCTGACTTTC